The 15 T cell receptor beta chains presented below share a single source sample, sequenced in a study of tumour-infiltrating T cells in Burkitt lymphoma (dated by TCRdb to the early 2020s). The protocol used for the library was the immunoSEQ multiplex PCR assay. In its TCRdb copy, this immuneACCESS table keeps in-frame sequences only and misses some clones. Where compared with another copy, unresolved V genes explain less than half of these, and the others have no known cause. Within this sample are 1,500 or so clones, with about 18% of them counted one time only. 11% of the sample goes to the ten largest clones. The sample comprised tumor tissue. These receptors were collected from a human donor with diffuse large B-cell lymphoma.

This clone was detected a few times. The rearrangement joins TRBV11-2 to TRBJ2-5, with D tentatively TRBD1 (6 bases). Trimming cost V 5 bases and J 0 bases, with 13 bases left between them. In germline, CDR1 is SGHAT, CDR2 FQNNGV. The CDR3 consists of 15 residues. The CDR3 here is CASSLNRGYQETQYF. CDR3 coding DNA: TGTGCCAGCAGCCTAAATAGGGGGTACCAAGAGACCCAGTACTTC.

As to this clone: The same CDR3 also results from other DNA sequences found in this sample. The rearrangement uses TRBV28 and TRBJ1-4; 8 nucleotides align to TRBD1. Looked up from germline, CDR1 is MDHEN and CDR2 is SYDVKM. The CDR3 loop spans 15 amino acids. The trim removed 6 bases at V and 4 bases at J, leaving 7 bases unmatched. CDR3 loop: CASSFGTGINEKLFF. In DNA form, the CDR3 reads TGTGCCAGCAGCTTCGGGACAGGAATTAATGAAAAACTGTTTTTT.

The J gene is TRBJ2-7, the V gene TRBV2; no clear D. CDR1 is SNHLY and CDR2 is FYNNEI in the germline V gene. Trimming took 5 bases from V and 5 from J, leaving 19 bases between them. CDR3 length: 15 amino acids. This chain's CDR3 is CASSFQPEIGNEQYF. CDR3 nucleotide sequence: TGTGCCAGCAGTTTCCAGCCGGAGATTGGGAACGAGCAGTACTTC.

This clone was seen only a few times. This CDR3 is CASSIGGELFF. For the CDR3, the DNA is TGTGCCAGTAGTATCGGCGGGGAGCTGTTTTTT. The V call is TRBV19, the J call TRBJ2-2; D remains ambiguous. The CDR3 is made up of 11 amino acids. Trimming stripped 3 bases from V and 7 bases from J, with 3 bases between. Germline V CDR1 and CDR2: LNHDA, SQIVND (reference sequence).

This clone showed up just a few times. V and J are TRBV9 and TRBJ1-6; 7 bases fit TRBD1. CDR3 length equals 14 residues. Trimming took 4 bases from V and 7 from J; bases not matched to a gene: 5. Germline V gene sequence: CDR1 SGDLS, CDR2 YYNGEE. The CDR3 DNA reads TGTGCCAGCAGCCCAGAGGGACAGAATTCACCCCTCCACTTT. Its translation: CASSPEGQNSPLHF.

In this sample, this clone turned up a few times. The V and J genes are TRBV4-2 and TRBJ1-2, with a possible D match to TRBD1 (6 bases). With 0 bases removed from V and 4 bases from J, the gap between germline ends came to 18 bases. Germline values: CDR1 LGHNA, CDR2 YNFKEQ. The CDR3 loop spans 17 amino acids. The CDR3 sequence: CASSQEDQGLPSYGYTF. In nucleotides, the CDR3 is TGTGCCAGCAGCCAAGAGGATCAGGGGCTTCCTTCCTATGGCTACACCTTC.

This clone was picked up a small number of times. The chain combines TRBV4-1 with TRBJ1-3; D gene ambiguous. From germline, CDR1 is MGHRA and CDR2 YSYEKL. Trimming shortened V by 5 bases and J by 4 bases, and 15 bases separated the two germline ends. The CDR3 covers 15 residues. As DNA, the CDR3 is TGCGCCAGCAGCAAGACCGGCCCAACCGGAAACACCATATATTTT. Translated: CASSKTGPTGNTIYF.

The CDR3: CASSLFLPAKTEAFF. As DNA, the CDR3 is TGTGCCAGCAGCTTGTTTTTACCGGCGAAGACTGAAGCTTTCTTT. V usage is TRBV7-9 and J usage is TRBJ1-1, with D unclear. The CDR3 contains 15 residues. Trimming left V 3 bases short and J 5 bases short, with 16 bases between. Germline lookup yields CDR1 SEHNR and CDR2 FQNEAQ (reference sequence). The whole variable domain, remainder taken from reference TRBV7-9 and TRBJ1-1, is DTGVSQNPRHKITKRGQNVTFRCDPISEHNRLYWYRQTLGQGPEFLTYFQNEAQLEKSRLLSDRFSAERPKGSFSTLEIQRTEQGDSAMYLCASSLFLPAKTEAFFGQGTRLTVV.

This clone was detected only a few times. V is TRBV29-1 and J is TRBJ1-5; 7 bases are a match to TRBD1. Losses at the gene ends were 4 bases for V and 2 bases for J; bases not matched to a gene: 5. Germline lookup yields CDR1 SQVTM and CDR2 ANQGSEA. This CDR3 has 14 residues. CDR3 residues: CSVVRQGGNQPQHF. The CDR3 DNA follows: TGCAGCGTTGTACGACAGGGCGGCAATCAGCCCCAGCATTTT.

The chain is built from TRBV18 and TRBJ2-1; no clear D. The CDR3 length is 15 residues. Trimming took 0 bases from V and 6 from J, leaving 12 bases between them. CDR1 is KGHSH and CDR2 is LQKENI in the germline V gene. CDR3 region: CASSPPNSILNEQFF. For the CDR3, the DNA is TGTGCCAGCTCACCACCGAATTCCATCCTCAATGAGCAGTTCTTC.

The CDR3 nucleotides read TGTGCCAGCAGCAGCACTGAAGCCCTTTATCCGTACCAAGAGACCCAGTACTTC. It codes for CASSSTEALYPYQETQYF. This sequence joins TRBV7-9 and TRBJ2-5; D remains ambiguous. The CDR3 covers 18 residues. Germline loops: CDR1 SEHNR, CDR2 FQNEAQ (reference sequence). V gave up 5 bases and J gave up 0 bases, with 22 bases separating them.

In this sample, this clone turned up a few times. The chain couples TRBV6-6 to TRBJ1-6; D ambiguous. Germline-derived CDR1 and CDR2 are MNHNY and SVGAGI (reference sequence). The CDR3 contains 16 residues. Deletions cut 4 bases from V and 0 bases from J, with 10 bases between. Here the CDR3 DNA reads TGTGCCAGCAGTTTCCTAGCGAGCTCCTATAATTCACCCCTCCACTTT. This sequence encodes CASSFLASSYNSPLHF.

This clone came up a few times. The J gene is TRBJ1-1, the V gene TRBV5-6; perhaps TRBD1 as D (5 bases). Trimming pared 2 bases from V and 6 bases from J, leaving 8 bases between. The CDR3 contains 12 residues. CDR1 and CDR2 (germline): SGHDT, YYEEEE. The chain's CDR3 is CASSLRGPEAFF. CDR3 nucleotide sequence: TGTGCCAGCAGCTTAAGGGGACCTGAAGCTTTCTTT.

This clone was seen a handful of times. This rearrangement joins TRBV19 to TRBJ2-1; maybe TRBD2 (5 bases). Trimming removed 7 bases from V and 9 bases from J, with 16 bases in between. This CDR3 comprises 13 residues. The germline V gene has CDR1 LNHDA and CDR2 SQIVND (reference sequence). The CDR3 DNA sequence: TGTGCCAGTACTGATTACCGGGAATTTGAGCAGTTCTTC. Protein sequence: CASTDYREFEQFF.

The J gene is TRBJ2-5, the V gene TRBV5-1; D remains unclear. Germline loops: CDR1 SGHRS, CDR2 YFSETQ. V lost 3 bases, J lost 1 base, and 10 bases lay in between. The CDR3 covers 14 residues. The CDR3 nucleotides are TGCGCCAGCAGCTGGACGGCTCCCCAAGAGACCCAGTACTTC. Translated: CASSWTAPQETQYF.